Included here is one TCR beta chain sequence, with context. What it binds is not known. In this CDR3 the conserved last residue, phenylalanine or tryptophan, is missing, so a read error is likely. The sample belongs to a study of tumor and adjacent non-tumor tissue in lung cancer. Turning to the study itself: There were about twelve adenocarcinoma, a couple of squamous cell carcinoma and 1 small cell lung cancer cases. Aged roughly 30 to 85 years, patients included 10 men and a few women with stage I to III disease. Study-level results: Tumor repertoires had a smaller top 100 clone share than normal lung.

No cell sorting was done before RNA was extracted from the tissue. More than 3 cm separated this lung sample from the edge of the tumor. Newly diagnosed lung cancer patients had thoracic surgery in China, August–November 2014, without prior chemotherapy. TCRbeta libraries were built with three rounds of nested PCR, modified from ARM-PCR. Using its own MiXCR run on the multiplex PCR reads, TCRdb lists one record per CDR3 protein. The table shows fewer than 100,000 distinct CDR3 sequences, with 80% to 90% occurring only once. The CDR3 runs to 14 residues. Germline assignment: CDR1 SGHAT and CDR2 FQNNGV.

Sequencing was performed on distant non-tumor lung tissue. The receptor comes from a man between 60 and 75 years old with non-small cell lung cancer. J is TRBJ2-5 and V is TRBV11-2; 7 positions agree with TRBD1. The CDR3 sequence: CVISSGQVLETQYL. Written as DNA, the CDR3 is TGTGTCATCAGCTCCGGACAGGTTCTGGAGACCCAGTACTTA.